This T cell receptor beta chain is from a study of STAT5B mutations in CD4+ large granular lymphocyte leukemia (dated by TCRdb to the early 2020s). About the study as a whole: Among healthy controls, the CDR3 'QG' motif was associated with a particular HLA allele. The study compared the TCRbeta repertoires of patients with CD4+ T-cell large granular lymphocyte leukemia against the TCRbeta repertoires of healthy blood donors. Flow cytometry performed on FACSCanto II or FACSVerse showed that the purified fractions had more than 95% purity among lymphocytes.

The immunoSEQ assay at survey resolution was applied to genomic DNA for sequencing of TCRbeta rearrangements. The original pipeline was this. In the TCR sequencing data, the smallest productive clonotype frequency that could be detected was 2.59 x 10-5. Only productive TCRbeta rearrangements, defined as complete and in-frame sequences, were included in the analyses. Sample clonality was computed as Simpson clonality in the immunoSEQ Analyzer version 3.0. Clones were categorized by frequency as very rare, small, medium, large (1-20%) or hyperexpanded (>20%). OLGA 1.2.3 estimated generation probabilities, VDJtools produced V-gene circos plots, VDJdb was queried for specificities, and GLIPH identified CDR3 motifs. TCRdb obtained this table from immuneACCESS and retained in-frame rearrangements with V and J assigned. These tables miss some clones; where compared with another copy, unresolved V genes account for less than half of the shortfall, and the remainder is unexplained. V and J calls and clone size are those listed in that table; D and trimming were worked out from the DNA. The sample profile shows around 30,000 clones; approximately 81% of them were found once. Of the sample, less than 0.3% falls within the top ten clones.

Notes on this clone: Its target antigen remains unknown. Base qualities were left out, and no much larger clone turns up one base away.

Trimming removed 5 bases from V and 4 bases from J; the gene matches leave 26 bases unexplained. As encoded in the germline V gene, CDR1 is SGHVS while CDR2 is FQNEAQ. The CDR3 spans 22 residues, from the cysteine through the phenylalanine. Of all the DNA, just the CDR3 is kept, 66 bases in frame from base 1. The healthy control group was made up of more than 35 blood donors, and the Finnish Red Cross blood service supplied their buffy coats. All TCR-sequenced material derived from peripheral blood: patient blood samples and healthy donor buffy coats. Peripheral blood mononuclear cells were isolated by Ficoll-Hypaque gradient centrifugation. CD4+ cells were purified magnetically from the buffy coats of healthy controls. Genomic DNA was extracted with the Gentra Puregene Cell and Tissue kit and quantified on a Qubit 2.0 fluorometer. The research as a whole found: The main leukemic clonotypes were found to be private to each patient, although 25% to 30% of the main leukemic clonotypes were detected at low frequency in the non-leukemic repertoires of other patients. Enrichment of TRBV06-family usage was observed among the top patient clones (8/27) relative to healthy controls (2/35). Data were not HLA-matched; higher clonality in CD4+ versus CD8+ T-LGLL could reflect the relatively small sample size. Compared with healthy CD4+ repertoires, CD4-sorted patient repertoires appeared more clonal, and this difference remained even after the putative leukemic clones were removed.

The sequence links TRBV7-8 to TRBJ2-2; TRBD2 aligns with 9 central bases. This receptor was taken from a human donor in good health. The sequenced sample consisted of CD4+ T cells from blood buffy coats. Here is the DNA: TGTGCCAGCAGCCCGCGGCGGCGGGAGGGCCCCCGGGTAGGAAGGAGCACCGGGGAGCTGTTTTTT. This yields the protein CASSPRRREGPRVGRSTGELFF.